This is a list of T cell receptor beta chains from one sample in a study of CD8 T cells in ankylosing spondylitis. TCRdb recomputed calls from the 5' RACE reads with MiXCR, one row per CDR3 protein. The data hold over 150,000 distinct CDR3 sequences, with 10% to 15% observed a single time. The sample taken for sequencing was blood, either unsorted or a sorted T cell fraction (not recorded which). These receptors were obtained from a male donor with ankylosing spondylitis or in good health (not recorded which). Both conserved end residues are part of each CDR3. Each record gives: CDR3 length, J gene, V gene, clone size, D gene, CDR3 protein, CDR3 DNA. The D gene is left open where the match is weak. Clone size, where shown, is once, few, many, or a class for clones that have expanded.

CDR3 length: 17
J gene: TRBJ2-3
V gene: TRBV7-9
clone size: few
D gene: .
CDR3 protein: CASSSRGDSPGADTQYF
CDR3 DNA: TGTGCCAGCAGCTCCCGCGGGGACAGCCCTGGAGCGGATACGCAGTATTTT

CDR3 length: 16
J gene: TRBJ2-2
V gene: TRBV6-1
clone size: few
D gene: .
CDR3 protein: CASSENRGGGTGELFF
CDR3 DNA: TGTGCCAGCAGTGAGAACAGGGGGGGAGGCACCGGGGAGCTGTTTTTT

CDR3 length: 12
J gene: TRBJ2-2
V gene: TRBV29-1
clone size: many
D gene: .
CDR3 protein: CSVEGRAGELFF
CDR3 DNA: TGCAGCGTTGAAGGCAGGGCCGGGGAGCTGTTTTTT

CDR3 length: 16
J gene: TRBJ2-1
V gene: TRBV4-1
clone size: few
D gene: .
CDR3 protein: CASSQVEWARYNEQFF
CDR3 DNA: TGCGCCAGCAGCCAAGTTGAGTGGGCCCGCTACAATGAGCAGTTCTTC

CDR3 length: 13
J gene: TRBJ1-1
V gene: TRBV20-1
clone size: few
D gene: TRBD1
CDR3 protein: CSAGAGGSTEAFF
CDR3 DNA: TGCAGTGCCGGAGCAGGGGGATCCACTGAAGCTTTCTTT

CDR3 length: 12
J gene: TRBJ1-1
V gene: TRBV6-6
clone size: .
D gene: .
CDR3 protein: CASNFRGTEAFF
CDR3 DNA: TGTGCCAGCAACTTCAGGGGAACTGAAGCTTTCTTT

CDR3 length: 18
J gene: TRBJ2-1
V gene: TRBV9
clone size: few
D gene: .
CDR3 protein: CASSVGRTVPSSYNEQFF
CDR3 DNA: TGTGCCAGCAGCGTAGGGAGAACGGTTCCAAGCTCCTACAATGAGCAGTTCTTC

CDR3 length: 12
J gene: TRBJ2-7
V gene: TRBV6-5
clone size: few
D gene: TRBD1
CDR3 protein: CASSRTGCEQYF
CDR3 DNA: TGTGCCAGCAGCCGGACAGGGTGCGAGCAGTACTTC

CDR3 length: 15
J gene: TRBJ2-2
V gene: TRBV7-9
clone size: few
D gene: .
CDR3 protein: CASTPEGQNTGELFF
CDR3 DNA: TGTGCCAGCACCCCCGAGGGACAGAACACCGGGGAGCTGTTTTTT

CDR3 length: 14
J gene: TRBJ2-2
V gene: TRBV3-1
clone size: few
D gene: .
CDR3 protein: CASSPSKDTGELFF
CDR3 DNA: TGTGCCAGCAGCCCTTCAAAGGACACCGGGGAGCTGTTTTTT

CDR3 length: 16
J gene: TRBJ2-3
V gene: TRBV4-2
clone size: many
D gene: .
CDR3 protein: CASSQGEFLSTDTQYF
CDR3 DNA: TGTGCCAGCAGCCAAGGAGAGTTCTTAAGCACAGATACGCAGTATTTT

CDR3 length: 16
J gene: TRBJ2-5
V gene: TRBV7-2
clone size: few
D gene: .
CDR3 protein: CASSIYRHFPEETQYF
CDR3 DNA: TGTGCCAGCAGCATCTACCGGCACTTTCCGGAAGAGACCCAGTACTTC

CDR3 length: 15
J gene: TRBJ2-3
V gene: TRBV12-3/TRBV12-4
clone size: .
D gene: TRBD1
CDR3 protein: CASNMGQGFTDTQYF
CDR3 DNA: TGTGCCAGCAATATGGGACAGGGGTTCACAGATACGCAGTATTTT

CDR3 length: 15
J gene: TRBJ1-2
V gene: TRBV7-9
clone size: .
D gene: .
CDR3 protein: CASSPRDGFNYGYTF
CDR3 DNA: TGTGCCAGCAGCCCCCGGGACGGTTTTAACTATGGCTACACCTTC

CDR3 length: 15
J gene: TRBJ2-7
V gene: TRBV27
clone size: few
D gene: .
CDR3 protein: CASSLEVGRFGEQYF
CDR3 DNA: TGTGCCAGCAGCCTAGAGGTTGGCAGGTTCGGTGAGCAGTACTTC

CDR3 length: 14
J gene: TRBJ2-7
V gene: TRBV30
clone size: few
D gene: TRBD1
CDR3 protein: CAWIDPDRGYEQYF
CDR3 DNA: TGTGCCTGGATCGATCCGGACAGGGGGTACGAGCAGTACTTC

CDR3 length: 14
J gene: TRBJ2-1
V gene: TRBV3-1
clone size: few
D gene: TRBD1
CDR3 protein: CASSQWDRVDEQFF
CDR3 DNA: TGTGCCAGCAGCCAATGGGACAGGGTCGATGAGCAGTTCTTC

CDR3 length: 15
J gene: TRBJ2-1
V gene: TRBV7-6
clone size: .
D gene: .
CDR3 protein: CASSLEVGSYNEQFF
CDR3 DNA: TGTGCCAGCAGCTTAGAGGTAGGGTCCTACAATGAGCAGTTCTTC

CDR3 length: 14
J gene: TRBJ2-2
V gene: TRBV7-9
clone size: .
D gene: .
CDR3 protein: CASSLEGPTGELFF
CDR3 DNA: TGTGCCAGCAGCTTAGAGGGGCCCACCGGGGAGCTGTTTTTT

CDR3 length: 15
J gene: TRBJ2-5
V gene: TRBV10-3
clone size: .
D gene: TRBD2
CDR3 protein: CATSEAGGPGETQYF
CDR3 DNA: TGTGCCACAAGTGAAGCGGGGGGGCCGGGGGAGACCCAGTACTTC

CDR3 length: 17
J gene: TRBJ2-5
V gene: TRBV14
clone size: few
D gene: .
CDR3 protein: CASSQDDFTGFQETQYF
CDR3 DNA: TGTGCCAGCAGCCAAGATGATTTTACGGGCTTTCAAGAGACCCAGTACTTC